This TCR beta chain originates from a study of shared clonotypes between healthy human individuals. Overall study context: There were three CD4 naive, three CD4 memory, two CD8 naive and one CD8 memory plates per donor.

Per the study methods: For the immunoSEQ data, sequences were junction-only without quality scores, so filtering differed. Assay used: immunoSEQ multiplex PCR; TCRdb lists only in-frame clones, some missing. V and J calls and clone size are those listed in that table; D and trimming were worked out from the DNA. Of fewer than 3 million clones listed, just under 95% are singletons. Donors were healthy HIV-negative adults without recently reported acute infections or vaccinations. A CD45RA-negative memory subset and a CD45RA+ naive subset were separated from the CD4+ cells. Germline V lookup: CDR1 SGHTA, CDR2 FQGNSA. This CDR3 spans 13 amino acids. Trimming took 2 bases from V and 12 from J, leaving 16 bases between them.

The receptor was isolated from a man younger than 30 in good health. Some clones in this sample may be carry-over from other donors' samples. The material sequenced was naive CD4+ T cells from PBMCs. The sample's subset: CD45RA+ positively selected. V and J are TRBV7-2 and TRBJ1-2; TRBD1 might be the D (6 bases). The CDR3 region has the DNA TGTGCCAGCAGCTTAAGGTTTTCAGGGGCTGACACCTTC. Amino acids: CASSLRFSGADTF.